This T cell receptor (beta chain) was retrieved from a study of CD8+CD57+ T cells in acquired aplastic anemia. As to this clonotype: Its matching antigen is unknown. A much larger clone differs by one base, so this may be a read error.

The study, taken as a whole, reports: Overlapping CD8+ CDR3 repertoires of patients and controls contained approximately 28 shared sequences.

All sequencing subjects had displayed CD8+CD57+ cell expansion on flow cytometry. Germline V lookup: CDR1 LGHDT, CDR2 YNNKEL (reference sequence). The CDR3 is 17 amino acids. V dropped 1 base and J dropped 11 bases, with 26 bases sitting between them. It was genomic DNA that served as the template for profiling TCR beta VDJ and CDR3. TCRdb analysed the reads with MiXCR anew, one entry per CDR3 protein. The data contain 150,000 to 180,000 distinct CDR3 sequences, about 54% of them singletons. The sequencing input was sorted CD4+, CD8+, or CD8+CD57+ T cells (not recorded which) from PBMCs. The gene calls are TRBV3-1 and TRBJ1-1; D is uncertain. The receptor was isolated from a human donor with aplastic anemia. CDR3 sequence: CASSQADGPTSTSNAFF. For the CDR3, the DNA is TGTGCCAGCAGCCAAGCAGATGGGCCAACGTCCACGTCGAACGCTTTCTTT. Based on the CDR3 plus reference TRBV3-1 and TRBJ1-1, the full variable domain is DTAVSQTPKYLVTQMGNDKSIKCEQNLGHDTMYWYKQDSKKFLKIMFSYNNKELIINETVPNRFSPKSPDKAHLNLHINSLELGDSAVYFCASSQADGPTSTSNAFFGQGTRLTVV.